This T cell receptor (beta chain) emerged from a study of Graves' ophthalmopathy and Graves' hyperthyroidism. V shed 4 bases and J 3 bases; nucleotides not matched to a gene: 7. Germline CDR1 is SGHKS and CDR2 is YYEKEE (reference sequence). There are 15 residues in the CDR3. Findings and caveats of the study: In blood, most expanded thyroid clonotypes above 0.001 frequency were also detected.

Transcripts of RNA were the source for amplifying TCR beta CDR3 regions. In the first round, RT-PCR was carried out with HTBI primers, and a multiplex PCR formed the second round. One entry per CDR3 protein results from TCRdb running MiXCR on the multiplex PCR reads. The sample has 200,000 to 250,000 distinct CDR3 sequences; 29% are singletons. This clonotype was counted at least ten times. The antigen is not known. Uncontrolled infections, other autoimmune diseases, pregnancy or lactation barred patients from enrollment. The PBMCs originated from around 10 ml of fresh peripheral blood. Sequences were obtained from peripheral blood. V gene TRBV5-5 combines with J gene TRBJ2-7; 10 bases line up with TRBD1. This TCR derives from a man aged 45-65 years with Graves' ophthalmopathy. This chain's CDR3 is CASSRPGQGIYEQYF. CDR3 nucleotides: TGTGCCAGCAGCCGTCCGGGACAGGGGATCTACGAGCAGTACTTC.